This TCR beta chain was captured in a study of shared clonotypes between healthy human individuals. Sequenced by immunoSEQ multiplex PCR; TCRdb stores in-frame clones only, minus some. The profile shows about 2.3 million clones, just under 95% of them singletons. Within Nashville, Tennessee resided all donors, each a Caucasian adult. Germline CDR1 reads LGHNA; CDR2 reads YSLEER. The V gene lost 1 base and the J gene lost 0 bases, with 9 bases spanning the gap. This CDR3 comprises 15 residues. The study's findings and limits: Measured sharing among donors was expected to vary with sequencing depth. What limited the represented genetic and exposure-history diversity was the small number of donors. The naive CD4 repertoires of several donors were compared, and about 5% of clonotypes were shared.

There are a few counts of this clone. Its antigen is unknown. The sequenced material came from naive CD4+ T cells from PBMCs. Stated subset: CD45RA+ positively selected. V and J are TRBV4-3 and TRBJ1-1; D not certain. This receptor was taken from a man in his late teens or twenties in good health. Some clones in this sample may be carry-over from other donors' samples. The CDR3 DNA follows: TGCGCCAGCAGCCAAGCACAGACTATGAACACTGAAGCTTTCTTT. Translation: CASSQAQTMNTEAFF.